A single sample is the source of the 19 T cell receptor beta chains below, sequenced in a study of shared clonotypes between healthy human individuals. The data were produced by immunoSEQ multiplex PCR, yet TCRdb's version contains in-frame clones alone and is incomplete. The table lists about 2 million clones, 85% to 95% of them singletons, with roughly 0.13% in the top ten. The sample was naive CD4+ T cells sorted from blood. Subset described: CD45RA+ positively selected. The receptors originated from a man between 18 and 35 years old in good health.

V usage is TRBV21-1 and J usage is TRBJ1-6; TRBD1, the D gene given by the table, was not confirmed from the DNA. TRBV21-1 corresponds to a pseudogene. The CDR3 has 15 amino acids. CDR3 sequence reads: CASSTGQGNNSPLHF. In DNA form, the CDR3 reads TGTGCCAGCAGCACGGGACAGGGGAATAATTCACCCCTCCACTTT.

This sequence joins TRBV15 and TRBJ2-1; the match to TRBD1 covers 9 bases. The CDR3 loop spans 17 amino acids. V dropped 1 base and J dropped 6; count of bases not matched to a gene: 10. CDR1 and CDR2 (germline): LNHNV, YYDKDF (reference sequence). DNA of the CDR3: TGTGCCACCAGCAGAGCTCCGGGACAGGGTATGGTCAATGAGCAGTTCTTC. Translated, it gives CATSRAPGQGMVNEQFF.

This chain joins TRBV28 and TRBJ1-1; 8 bases match TRBD1. This CDR3 spans 13 amino acids. Looked up from germline, CDR1 is MDHEN and CDR2 is SYDVKM. V gave up 6 bases and J gave up 4 bases; unmatched junction bases: 4. The CDR3: CASRRTGITEAFF. The DNA for the CDR3 is TGTGCCAGCAGGCGGACAGGGATCACTGAAGCTTTCTTT.

This chain uses TRBV28 with TRBJ1-1; TRBD1 matches at 8 bases. V lost 11 bases, J lost 0 bases, and 11 bases stayed unmatched. Germline V gene data show CDR1 as MDHEN and CDR2 as SYDVKM. This CDR3 comprises 15 residues. CDR3 loop: CAGKAPGGMNTEAFF. CDR3 bases: TGTGCCGGCAAGGCGCCAGGGGGCATGAACACTGAAGCTTTCTTT.

The V gene is TRBV4-3, the J gene TRBJ2-1, with TRBD2 matching over 14 bases. V was pared by 5 bases and J by 10 bases, with 10 bases of the junction left unmatched. This CDR3 has 16 amino acids. The germline CDR1 and CDR2 sequences are LGHNA and YSLEER. The CDR3 DNA reads as TGCGCCAGCAGCTCAGAAGGGACTAGCGGGAGAGCAGAGCAGTTCTTC. This sequence encodes CASSSEGTSGRAEQFF.

The chain links TRBV5-1 to TRBJ2-3; D may match TRBD1 or TRBD2 (5 bases each). This CDR3 region has 24 residues. Germline lookup yields CDR1 SGHRS and CDR2 YFSETQ. V was cut by 2 bases and J by 2 bases, with 39 bases left in between. The CDR3 region is CASSFSLTFPNRPGPRGVTDTQYF. The CDR3 region has the DNA TGCGCCAGCAGCTTTTCGCTTACCTTCCCCAACCGTCCTGGACCCAGAGGGGTCACAGATACGCAGTATTTT.

This clone showed up just once. The V call is TRBV30, the J call TRBJ1-5; 12 bases fit TRBD1. The CDR3 sequence is 21 residues long. With V trimmed by 1 base and J by 3 bases, 19 bases remained unmatched. Germline CDR1 reads GTSNPN; CDR2 reads SVGIG (reference sequence). The CDR3 DNA reads TGTGCCTGGAGTGCACTTGGACCGGGACAGGGGGCCCTAAGAGACAATCAGCCCCAGCATTTT. Amino acids: CAWSALGPGQGALRDNQPQHF.

The V gene is TRBV4-2, the J gene TRBJ2-1; D is possibly TRBD2 (5 bases). V shed 5 bases and J shed 4 bases, with 15 bases lying between them. This CDR3 comprises 15 residues. Germline-derived CDR1 and CDR2 are LGHNA and YNFKEQ. This CDR3 is CASSSLVQGYNEQFF. DNA for the CDR3: TGTGCCAGCAGCTCACTAGTTCAAGGGTACAATGAGCAGTTCTTC.

The J gene is TRBJ1-4, the V gene TRBV18; D call uncertain. This CDR3 is built from 16 residues. Per the germline V gene, CDR1 is KGHSH and CDR2 is LQKENI. Trimming cost V 0 bases and J 4 bases, with 12 bases left between them. CDR3 sequence reads: CASSPPGRPYNEKLFF. The CDR3 nucleotides are TGTGCCAGCTCACCACCGGGCAGACCCTATAATGAAAAACTGTTTTTT.

The chain uses TRBV11-3 and TRBJ2-3; no clear D. This CDR3 has 16 amino acids. Germline CDR1 reads SGHNT; CDR2 reads YENEEA. V was trimmed by 5 bases and J by 0 bases, leaving 15 bases between them. The DNA for the CDR3 is TGTGCCAGCAGCACGGCGGTTGGAACTAGCACAGATACGCAGTATTTT. Amino acids: CASSTAVGTSTDTQYF.

This rearrangement joins TRBV10-3 to TRBJ2-5, with D perhaps being TRBD1 or TRBD2 (5 bases each). Germline CDR1 reads ENHRY; CDR2 reads SYGVKD. The CDR3 is 15 residues long. Trimming shortened V by 3 bases and J by 4 bases, and 15 bases separated the two germline ends. DNA for the CDR3: TGTGCCATCAGTGAACGGGGCCTAAGTGTAGAGACCCAGTACTTC. The encoded protein is CAISERGLSVETQYF.

The CDR3 sequence: CASSSDITELFF. CDR3 coding DNA: TGTGCCAGCAGCTCGGACATCACGGAACTGTTTTTT. The genes are TRBV7-9 and TRBJ1-4; D may be TRBD1 (5 bases). V was clipped by 4 bases and J by 12 bases, with 12 bases between them. The CDR3 contains 12 residues. The germline V gene has CDR1 SEHNR and CDR2 FQNEAQ (reference sequence).

Note on this clone: Distinct nucleotide sequences in the sample also encode this CDR3. The rearrangement uses TRBV7-3 and TRBJ1-3, with unresolved D. V dropped 3 bases and J dropped 4 bases, with 7 bases sitting between them. CDR3 length: 13 amino acids. The germline V gene encodes CDR1 SGHTA and CDR2 FQGTGA. This chain's CDR3 is CASSFNPGNTIYF. CDR3 nucleotide sequence: TGTGCCAGCAGCTTTAACCCGGGAAACACCATATATTTT.

The rearrangement joins TRBV10-3 to TRBJ2-7; 8 positions match TRBD1. With 2 bases clipped from V and 5 bases from J, the junction kept 5 bases outside the gene matches. Germline V CDR1 and CDR2: ENHRY, SYGVKD. The CDR3 spans 14 residues. The CDR3 here is CAISEGQGVHEQYF. CDR3 coding DNA: TGTGCCATCAGTGAGGGACAGGGAGTGCACGAGCAGTACTTC.

In regard to this clone: This may be a read error, as it is one base from a much larger clone. The chain links TRBV7-3 to TRBJ2-3, with unresolved D. The germline V gene encodes CDR1 SGHTA and CDR2 FQGTGA. V shed 3 bases and J shed 4 bases, with 2 bases lying between them. This CDR3 spans 11 amino acids. CDR3: CASSLADTQYF. The CDR3 DNA reads as TGTGCCAGCAGCTTGGCAGATACGCAGTATTTT.

The chain couples TRBV2 to TRBJ1-4; a weak D match, TRBD1 (6 bases). This CDR3 region has 14 residues. Germline-derived CDR1 and CDR2 are SNHLY and FYNNEI. V lost 6 bases to trimming and J lost 7 bases, with 15 bases between them. Written as DNA, the CDR3 is TGTGCCAGCAGCGTCCAGGGGAGAGGTGAAAAACTGTTTTTT. Translated: CASSVQGRGEKLFF.

The V gene is TRBV29-1, the J gene TRBJ1-2; D is possibly TRBD1 (5 bases). The CDR3 has 14 amino acids. V was cut by 2 bases and J by 4 bases, with 14 bases left in between. Germline V gene sequence: CDR1 SQVTM, CDR2 ANQGSEA. CDR3 amino acids: CSVETGDVGYGYTF. DNA for the CDR3: TGCAGCGTTGAAACCGGGGACGTGGGCTATGGCTACACCTTC.

The rearrangement links TRBV4-1 to TRBJ1-5; D uncertain. This CDR3 spans 13 amino acids. Per germline, CDR1 MGHRA and CDR2 YSYEKL. The V end lost 4 bases, the J end lost 3 bases, and 7 bases lay between the germline ends. The CDR3: CASSRGPNQPQHF. The CDR3 region has the DNA TGCGCCAGCAGCCGAGGACCCAATCAGCCCCAGCATTTT.

The chain links TRBV7-9 to TRBJ2-7; D may be TRBD2 (6 bases). CDR1 and CDR2 from the germline V gene are SEHNR and FQNEAQ (reference sequence). The length of the CDR3 is 16 residues. Trimming took off 4 bases at V and 3 bases at J, with 19 bases between the two ends. CDR3 amino acids: CASSSLPAGGLYEQYF. CDR3 DNA sequence: TGTGCCAGCAGCTCCCTTCCGGCCGGGGGACTCTACGAGCAGTACTTC.